Listed below are T cell receptor beta chains from one sample, sequenced in a study of CD8 T cells in Susac syndrome. MiXCR, run by TCRdb on the immunoSEQ multiplex PCR reads, gives a single entry per CDR3 protein. The repertoire includes around 180,000 distinct CDR3 sequences, 85% to 95% of them detected once, and 0.15% to 0.2% sits in the top ten. Sequencing was carried out using CD8+ T cells from PBMCs. The receptors stem from a human donor with multiple sclerosis. Both conserved end residues are part of each CDR3. A D gene is named only where the DNA matches it firmly. Size is omitted from some rows. Given values are once, few, many or a class for expanded clones.

v_gene	j_gene	abundance	d_gene	CDR3aa	CDR3nt
TRBV9	TRBJ2-1	NA	NA	CASSPNEQFF	TGTGCCAGCAGCCCCAATGAGCAGTTCTTC
TRBV30	TRBJ1-2	NA	NA	CAWKRPNYGYTF	TGTGCCTGGAAAAGGCCTAACTATGGCTACACCTTC
TRBV27	TRBJ2-5	NA	NA	CASYGRGEETQYF	TGTGCCAGCTACGGCAGGGGGGAAGAGACCCAGTACTTC
TRBV27	TRBJ2-1	NA	NA	CASTTLVHNEQFF	TGTGCCAGCACCACACTAGTCCACAATGAGCAGTTCTTC
TRBV5-1	TRBJ2-3	NA	TRBD2	CASSLTRLAGGTDTQYF	TGCGCCAGCAGCCTGACCCGACTAGCGGGGGGGACAGATACGCAGTATTTT
TRBV2	TRBJ2-7	NA	NA	CAIQGGSLEQYF	TGTGCCATCCAAGGAGGCTCCTTGGAGCAGTACTTC
TRBV28	TRBJ2-2	NA	NA	CASSQQRTGELFF	TGTGCCAGCAGTCAGCAGCGGACCGGGGAGCTGTTTTTT
TRBV28	TRBJ2-7	NA	NA	CASSLDRLFSYEQYF	TGTGCCAGCAGTCTAGACCGGCTATTCTCCTACGAGCAGTACTTC
TRBV7-9	TRBJ2-5	NA	NA	CASSPRQGRETQYF	TGTGCCAGCAGCCCCCGTCAGGGAAGGGAGACCCAGTACTTC
TRBV18	TRBJ2-3	NA	NA	CASSPPGGTLVVDTQYF	TGTGCCAGCTCGCCTCCGGGTGGAACCCTTGTCGTGGATACGCAGTATTTT
TRBV28	TRBJ1-1	NA	NA	CASNLIGRLVGGSGDEAFF	TGTGCCAGCAACCTCATCGGTCGGCTTGTAGGGGGGTCAGGGGATGAAGCTTTCTTT
TRBV27	TRBJ2-5	NA	NA	CASSFRTFETQYF	TGTGCCAGCAGTTTCCGAACCTTCGAGACCCAGTACTTC
TRBV27	TRBJ2-7	NA	NA	CASRPSGGPYYEQYF	TGTGCCAGCAGACCCTCGGGTGGGCCGTACTACGAGCAGTACTTC
TRBV5-6	TRBJ2-2	NA	NA	CASSLGFGNTGELFF	TGTGCCAGCAGCTTAGGGTTCGGGAACACCGGGGAGCTGTTTTTT
TRBV3-1	TRBJ1-5	NA	NA	CASSQQGINQPQHF	TGTGCCAGCAGCCAGCAGGGGATCAATCAGCCCCAGCATTTT
TRBV4-1	TRBJ2-5	once	NA	CASSQGPIRGTQYF	TGCGCCAGCAGCCAAGGGCCCATCCGGGGGACCCAGTACTTC
TRBV7-8	TRBJ2-7	NA	NA	CASTEWGASYEQYF	TGTGCCAGCACCGAATGGGGTGCCTCCTACGAGCAGTACTTC
TRBV30	TRBJ1-1	NA	NA	CAWSMGNTEAFF	TGTGCCTGGAGTATGGGGAACACTGAAGCTTTCTTT
TRBV27	TRBJ2-2	NA	NA	CASSLGQLTGELFF	TGTGCCAGCAGTTTAGGGCAGCTCACCGGGGAGCTGTTTTTT
TRBV29-1	TRBJ2-7	NA	TRBD1	CSGQGGDEQYF	TGCAGCGGACAGGGGGGCGACGAGCAGTACTTC
TRBV29-1	TRBJ1-4	NA	NA	CSVDDEGGPEGEKLFF	TGCAGCGTGGACGATGAGGGGGGACCCGAAGGTGAAAAACTGTTTTTT
TRBV7-9	TRBJ2-5	NA	TRBD2	CASSLKRGEETQYF	TGTGCCAGCAGCTTGAAGCGGGGAGAAGAGACCCAGTACTTC
TRBV20-1	TRBJ2-7	NA	TRBD1	CSARDPEPGQGYYEQYF	TGCAGTGCTAGAGATCCCGAACCGGGACAGGGGTACTACGAGCAGTACTTC
TRBV29-1	TRBJ2-7	NA	NA	CSVGAGPYEQYF	TGCAGCGTAGGGGCCGGACCCTACGAGCAGTACTTC
TRBV7-2	TRBJ2-7	NA	NA	CASSLIAYEQYF	TGTGCCAGCAGCTTGATCGCCTACGAGCAGTACTTC
TRBV2	TRBJ1-3	NA	NA	CAILKAGNTIYF	TGTGCCATCCTTAAGGCTGGAAACACCATATATTTT
TRBV7-9	TRBJ1-1	NA	NA	CASSPPTGRNTEAFF	TGTGCCAGCAGCCCCCCAACAGGGAGGAACACTGAAGCTTTCTTT